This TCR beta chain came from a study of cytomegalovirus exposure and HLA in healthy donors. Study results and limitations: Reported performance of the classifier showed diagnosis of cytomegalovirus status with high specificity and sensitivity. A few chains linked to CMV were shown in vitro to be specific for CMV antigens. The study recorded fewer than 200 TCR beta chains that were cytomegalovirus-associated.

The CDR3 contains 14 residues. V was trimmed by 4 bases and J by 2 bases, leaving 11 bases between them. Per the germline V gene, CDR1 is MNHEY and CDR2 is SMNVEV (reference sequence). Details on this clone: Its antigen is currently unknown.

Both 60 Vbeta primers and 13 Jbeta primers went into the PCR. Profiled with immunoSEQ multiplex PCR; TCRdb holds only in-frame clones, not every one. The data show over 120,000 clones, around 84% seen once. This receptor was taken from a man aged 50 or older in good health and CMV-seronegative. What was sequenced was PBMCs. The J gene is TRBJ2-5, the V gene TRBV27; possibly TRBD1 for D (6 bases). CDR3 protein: CASSSRQVQETQYF. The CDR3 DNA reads TGTGCCAGCAGTTCCCGACAGGTACAAGAGACCCAGTACTTC.